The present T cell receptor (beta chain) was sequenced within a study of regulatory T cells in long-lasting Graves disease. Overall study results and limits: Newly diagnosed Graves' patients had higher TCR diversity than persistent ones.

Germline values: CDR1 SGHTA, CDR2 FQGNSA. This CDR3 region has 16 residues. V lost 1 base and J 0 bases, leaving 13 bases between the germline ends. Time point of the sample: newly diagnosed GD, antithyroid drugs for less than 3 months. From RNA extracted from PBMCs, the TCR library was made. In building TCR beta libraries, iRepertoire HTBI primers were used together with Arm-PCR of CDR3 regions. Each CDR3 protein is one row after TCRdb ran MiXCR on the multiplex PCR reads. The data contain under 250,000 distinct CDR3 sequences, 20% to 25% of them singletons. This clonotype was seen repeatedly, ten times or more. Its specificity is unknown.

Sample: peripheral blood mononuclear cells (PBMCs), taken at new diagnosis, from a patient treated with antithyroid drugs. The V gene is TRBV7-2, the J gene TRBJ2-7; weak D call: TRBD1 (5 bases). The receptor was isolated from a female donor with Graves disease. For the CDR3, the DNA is TGTGCCAGCAGCTTAGTGTTTGTCAGGGCCTCCTACGAGCAGTACTTC. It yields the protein CASSLVFVRASYEQYF.